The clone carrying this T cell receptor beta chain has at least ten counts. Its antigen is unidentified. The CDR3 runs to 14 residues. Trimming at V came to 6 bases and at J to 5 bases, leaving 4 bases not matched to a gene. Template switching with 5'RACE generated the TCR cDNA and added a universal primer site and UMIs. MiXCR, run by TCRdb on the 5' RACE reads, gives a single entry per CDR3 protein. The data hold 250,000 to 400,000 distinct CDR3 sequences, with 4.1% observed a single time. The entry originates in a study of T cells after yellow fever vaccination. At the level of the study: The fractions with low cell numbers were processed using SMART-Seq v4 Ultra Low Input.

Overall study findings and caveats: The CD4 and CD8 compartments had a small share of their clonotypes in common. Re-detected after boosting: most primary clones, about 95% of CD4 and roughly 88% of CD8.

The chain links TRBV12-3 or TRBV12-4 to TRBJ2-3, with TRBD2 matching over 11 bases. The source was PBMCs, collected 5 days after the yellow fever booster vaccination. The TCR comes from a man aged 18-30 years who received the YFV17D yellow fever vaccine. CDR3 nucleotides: TGTGCCAGCAGCTTTCTAGCGGGGGGAGATACGCAGTATTTT. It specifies CASSFLAGGDTQYF.